These 2 T cell receptor beta chains were all obtained from the same sample, sequenced in a study of OX40 agonist ivuxolimab in advanced cancers. Produced via immunoSEQ multiplex PCR; TCRdb's table is partial and in-frame only. The sample has about 76,000 clones, about 80% seen once. Sample: CD4+ or CD8+ T cells sorted from blood, taken in a trial of the OX40 agonist ivuxolimab. The receptors originated from an adult with an advanced solid tumor such as melanoma, head and neck, liver or kidney cancer.

J is TRBJ2-7 and V is TRBV6-5; D might be TRBD2 (7 bases). The germline gives CDR1 MNHEY, CDR2 SVGAGI. Trimming took 11 bases from V and 4 from J, leaving 18 bases between them. There are 13 residues in the CDR3. The CDR3 loop is CAAVRGAGYEQYF. The CDR3 DNA sequence: TGTGCCGCGGTCCGGGGGGCGGGTTACGAGCAGTACTTC.

The gene calls are TRBV30 and TRBJ2-3; D is perhaps TRBD1 or TRBD2 (6 bases each). The CDR3 loop spans 14 amino acids. V dropped 2 bases and J dropped 12 bases, with 21 bases sitting between them. CDR1 GTSNPN and CDR2 SVGIG come from the germline V gene (reference sequence). The CDR3 coding sequence is TGTGCCTGGAGTCGAAGGGGGGCGGGCAGCAATCAGTATTTT. Amino acid sequence: CAWSRRGAGSNQYF.